These 19 T cell receptor beta chains share one sample of origin, sequenced in a study of blood T cell repertoires in COVID-19. The protocol was immunoSEQ multiplex PCR, while the TCRdb copy is restricted to in-frame clones and leaves out a portion. Of about 250,000 clones listed, around four fifths are singletons. The sequenced sample consisted of peripheral blood. The receptors were sampled from a man between 40 and 49 years old with active or convalescent COVID-19.

The chain links TRBV7-9 to TRBJ1-1; 8 bases line up with TRBD1. Germline CDR1 and CDR2: SEHNR and FQNEAQ (reference sequence). The CDR3 consists of 16 residues. With V trimmed by 1 base and J by 3 bases, 7 bases remained unmatched. CDR3 residues: CASSLGAGTGHTEAFF. The CDR3 DNA is TGTGCCAGCAGCTTAGGGGCCGGGACAGGACACACTGAAGCTTTCTTT.

This sequence joins TRBV18 and TRBJ1-1; D is perhaps TRBD1 (5 bases). The V end lost 1 base, the J end lost 1 base, and 7 bases lay between the germline ends. Looked up from germline, CDR1 is KGHSH and CDR2 is LQKENI. This CDR3 contains 14 residues. CDR3 in DNA: TGTGCCAGCTCACCACTACAGGAGAACACTGAAGCTTTCTTT. This codes for CASSPLQENTEAFF.

The chain combines TRBV9 with TRBJ2-5; weak D call: TRBD2 (6 bases). Germline CDR1 reads SGDLS; CDR2 reads YYNGEE. Between the trimmed V and J ends, which lost 0 bases and 1 base, there was a span of 13 bases. This CDR3 is built from 16 residues. Here the CDR3 reads CASSVVGTRGQETQYF. CDR3 in DNA: TGTGCCAGCAGCGTAGTCGGGACGCGGGGCCAAGAGACCCAGTACTTC.

In its sample, this clone was seen once. The V call is TRBV4-2, the J call TRBJ2-3; 16 nucleotides match TRBD2. The CDR3 consists of 17 residues. With 2 bases clipped from V and 5 bases from J, the junction kept 4 bases outside the gene matches. Looked up from germline, CDR1 is LGHNA and CDR2 is YNFKEQ. The CDR3 DNA reads as TGTGCCAGCAGCCAAACGGGACTAGCGGGAGGGCGAGATACGCAGTATTTT. Amino acids: CASSQTGLAGGRDTQYF.

The gene calls are TRBV30 and TRBJ2-5, with a tentative D call TRBD1 (6 bases). V was clipped by 4 bases and J by 7 bases, with 13 bases between them. There are 12 residues in the CDR3. The V gene's germline CDR1 is GTSNPN and CDR2 SVGIG (reference sequence). The CDR3 region has the DNA TGTGCCTGGAATACAGGGTACGGGACCCAGTACTTC. Translating it yields CAWNTGYGTQYF.

The chain is built from TRBV11-2 and TRBJ2-7, with D perhaps TRBD2 (5 bases). The CDR3 covers 14 residues. Germline CDR1 and CDR2: SGHAT and FQNNGV. Trimming pared 5 bases from V and 2 bases from J, leaving 13 bases between. DNA for the CDR3: TGTGCCAGCAGCCGTGGACTTCCACCCTACGAGCAGTACTTC. Translated, it gives CASSRGLPPYEQYF.

The chain employs TRBV29-1 and TRBJ1-2; tentative D call: TRBD1 (5 bases). This CDR3 region has 12 residues. Germline lookup yields CDR1 SQVTM and CDR2 ANQGSEA. V lost 7 bases and J 2 bases, leaving 11 bases between the germline ends. The CDR3 DNA reads TGCAGCGCTTCGACAGCCAACTATGGCTACACCTTC. This encodes CSASTANYGYTF.

The table lists this clone with a few counts. As DNA, the CDR3 is TGCGCCAGCAGCCAAGGCCTAGCGGGTGCAGAGACCCAGTACTTC. Translation gives CASSQGLAGAETQYF. The chain recombines TRBV4-3 with TRBJ2-5; 8 bases match TRBD2. Trimming removed 1 base from V and 4 bases from J; junction bases left unmatched: 5. Germline values: CDR1 LGHNA, CDR2 YSLEER. The CDR3 sequence is 15 residues long.

The chain employs TRBV2 and TRBJ1-6; maybe TRBD1 (5 bases). Germline-derived CDR1 and CDR2 are SNHLY and FYNNEI. The CDR3 length is 13 residues. V shed 3 bases and J shed 14 bases, with 14 bases lying between them. The CDR3 sequence is CASSDSIAGALHF. The DNA for the CDR3 is TGTGCCAGCAGTGACTCCATAGCGGGGGCCCTCCACTTT. Full variable domain (rest looked up from reference TRBV2 and TRBJ1-6): EPEVTQTPSHQVTQMGQEVILRCVPISNHLYFYWYRQILGQKVEFLVSFYNNEISEKSEIFDDQFSVERPDGSNFTLKIRSTKLEDSAMYFCASSDSIAGALHFGNGTRLTVT.

V is TRBV4-2 and J is TRBJ2-3; 10 nucleotides line up with TRBD2. From germline, CDR1 is LGHNA and CDR2 YNFKEQ. J gave up 5 bases and V 0 bases, and 8 bases lay outside the gene matches. The CDR3 covers 17 residues. The CDR3 region has the DNA TGTGCCAGCAGCCAAGAGGCAGCGGGGGGGGTTATAGATACGCAGTATTTT. Its translation: CASSQEAAGGVIDTQYF.

The genes are TRBV19 and TRBJ2-7, with D possibly TRBD2 on 5 matching bases. From germline, CDR1 is LNHDA and CDR2 SQIVND (reference sequence). Trimming took off 1 base at V and 7 bases at J, with 14 bases between the two ends. The CDR3 spans 14 residues. Written as DNA, the CDR3 is TGTGCCAGTAGTATAGCAGCGGCGGATCGGGAGCAGTACTTC. Protein: CASSIAAADREQYF.

The rearrangement links TRBV5-6 to TRBJ2-2; D not resolved. Germline CDR1 and CDR2: SGHDT and YYEEEE. V was clipped by 5 bases and J by 2 bases, with 16 bases between them. The length of the CDR3 is 16 residues. The chain's CDR3 is CASSSRHFINTGELFF. The CDR3 nucleotides read TGTGCCAGCAGTTCTCGACACTTTATTAACACCGGGGAGCTGTTTTTT.

This clone was detected a few times. The chain carries TRBV21-1 and TRBJ1-5; no check of the table's D call, TRBD1, against the DNA was made. TRBV21-1 is classified as a pseudogene. This CDR3 has 14 amino acids. In DNA form, the CDR3 reads TGTGCCAGCAGCAAACAGGACAGGAATCAGCCCCAGCATTTT. As protein: CASSKQDRNQPQHF.

The chain is built from TRBV9 and TRBJ1-2; 10 bases line up with TRBD1. The germline V gene has CDR1 SGDLS and CDR2 YYNGEE. After removal of 4 bases from V and 4 bases from J, the junction contained 13 bases not matched to a gene. This CDR3 is 17 amino acids long. The CDR3, as DNA: TGTGCCAGCAGCAGACGGGACAGGGGAGTCTCTGGCTATGGCTACACCTTC. Protein: CASSRRDRGVSGYGYTF.

This rearrangement joins TRBV27 to TRBJ2-7; the match to TRBD2 covers 11 bases. This CDR3 spans 15 amino acids. Germline CDR1 and CDR2: MNHEY and SMNVEV (reference sequence). V lost 5 bases to trimming and J lost 3 bases; unmatched junction nucleotides: 6. CDR3 nucleotides: TGTGCCAGCAGTGGGAGGACTAGCGGGCACTACGAGCAGTACTTC. It yields the protein CASSGRTSGHYEQYF.

V usage is TRBV9 and J usage is TRBJ2-3; maybe TRBD2 (5 bases). Trimming cost V 2 bases and J 6 bases, with 13 bases left between them. The CDR3 is 14 residues long. Germline values: CDR1 SGDLS, CDR2 YYNGEE. CDR3 sequence reads: CASSVDYSGDTQYF. In DNA form, the CDR3 reads TGTGCCAGCAGCGTCGACTACTCCGGGGATACGCAGTATTTT. Full variable domain (rest looked up from reference TRBV9 and TRBJ2-3): DSGVTQTPKHLITATGQRVTLRCSPRSGDLSVYWYQQSLDQGLQFLIQYYNGEERAKGNILERFSAQQFPDLHSELNLSSLELGDSALYFCASSVDYSGDTQYFGPGTRLTVL.

This clone came up once. The rearrangement joins TRBV7-9 to TRBJ1-1; the D is unclear. Germline V gene sequence: CDR1 SEHNR, CDR2 FQNEAQ (reference sequence). The CDR3 contains 12 residues. Trimming removed 5 bases at V and 8 bases at J, with 12 bases between. CDR3 coding DNA: TGTGCCAGCAGCCTCCCGGTCACCGAAGCTTTCTTT. Translated, it gives CASSLPVTEAFF.

The J gene is TRBJ2-1, the V gene TRBV5-1, with 10 bases matching TRBD2. With 5 bases clipped from V and 9 bases from J, the junction kept 5 bases outside the gene matches. There are 13 residues in the CDR3. CDR1 is SGHRS, CDR2 YFSETQ, per germline. The CDR3 reads CASSPSGSGEQFF. The DNA of the CDR3 is TGCGCCAGCAGTCCTAGCGGGAGCGGTGAGCAGTTCTTC.

The chain is built from TRBV5-1 and TRBJ2-2; 9 nucleotides line up with TRBD1. This CDR3 has 17 residues. V lost 4 bases, J lost 5 bases, and 12 bases stayed unmatched. The germline CDR1 and CDR2 sequences are SGHRS and YFSETQ. The CDR3 DNA is TGCGCCAGCAGCCCCGGGACAGGGACCCGACGAACCGGGGAGCTGTTTTTT. Translation: CASSPGTGTRRTGELFF.